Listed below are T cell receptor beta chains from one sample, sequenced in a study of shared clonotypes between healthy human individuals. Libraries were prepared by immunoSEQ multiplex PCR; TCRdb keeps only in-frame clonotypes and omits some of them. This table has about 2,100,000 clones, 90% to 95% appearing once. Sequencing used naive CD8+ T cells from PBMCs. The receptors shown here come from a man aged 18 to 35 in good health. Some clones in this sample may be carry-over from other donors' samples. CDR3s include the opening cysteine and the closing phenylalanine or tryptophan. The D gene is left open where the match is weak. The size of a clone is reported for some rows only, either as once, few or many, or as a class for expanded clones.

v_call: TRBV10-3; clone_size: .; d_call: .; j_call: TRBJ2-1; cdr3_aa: CAISESTQGSYNEQFF; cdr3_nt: TGTGCCATCAGTGAGTCTACACAGGGCTCCTACAATGAGCAGTTCTTC
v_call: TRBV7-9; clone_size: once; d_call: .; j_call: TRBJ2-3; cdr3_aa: CASSSPTEGGMWTDTQYF; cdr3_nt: TGTGCCAGCAGCAGTCCGACGGAGGGGGGAATGTGGACAGATACGCAGTATTTT
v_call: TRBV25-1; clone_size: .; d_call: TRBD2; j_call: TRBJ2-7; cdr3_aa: CGTSYEQYF; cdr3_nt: TGTGGGACTAGCTACGAGCAGTACTTC
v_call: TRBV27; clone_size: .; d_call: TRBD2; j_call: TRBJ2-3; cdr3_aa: CASSVLGTSGTDTQYF; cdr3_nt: TGTGCCAGCAGTGTTCTTGGGACTAGCGGCACAGATACGCAGTATTTT
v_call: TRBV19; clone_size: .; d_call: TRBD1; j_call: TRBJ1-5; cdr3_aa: CASRQTGGRNQPQHF; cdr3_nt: TGTGCCAGTAGACAGACAGGGGGCAGAAATCAGCCCCAGCATTTT
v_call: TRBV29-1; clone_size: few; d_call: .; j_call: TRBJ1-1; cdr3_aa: CSPANTEAFF; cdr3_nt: TGCAGCCCGGCGAACACTGAAGCTTTCTTT
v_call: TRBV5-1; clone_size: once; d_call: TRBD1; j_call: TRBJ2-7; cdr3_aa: CASSPMTGGDYEQYF; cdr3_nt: TGCGCCAGCAGCCCGATGACAGGGGGAGACTACGAGCAGTACTTC
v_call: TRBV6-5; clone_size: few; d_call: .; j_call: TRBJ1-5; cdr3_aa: CASRTGLKQPQHF; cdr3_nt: TGTGCCAGCAGGACAGGTTTAAAACAGCCCCAGCATTTT
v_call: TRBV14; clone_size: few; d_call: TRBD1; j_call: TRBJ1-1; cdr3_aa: CASSHLGQGARYTEAFF; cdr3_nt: TGTGCCAGCAGCCACCTAGGACAGGGGGCGCGGTACACTGAAGCTTTCTTT
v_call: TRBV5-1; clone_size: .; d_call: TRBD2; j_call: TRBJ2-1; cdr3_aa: CASTSGLAGVKGNEQFF; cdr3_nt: TGCGCCAGCACCTCGGGACTAGCGGGAGTTAAAGGCAATGAGCAGTTCTTC